A selection of T cell receptor beta chains follows, all from one sample in a study of blood T cell repertoires in COVID-19. Sequencing was performed with immunoSEQ multiplex PCR; in TCRdb, only in-frame clones are kept and a portion is missing. This table holds under 300,000 clones, 86% found once. The specimen was peripheral blood. The source is a woman aged 25 to 39 with COVID-19, enrolled during active disease. CDR3s include the opening cysteine and the closing phenylalanine or tryptophan. D genes are given only for firm matches. Only some rows state a clone size, as once, few, many or a class for expanded clones.

CDR3: CASHNRLQGPDTQYF; DNA: TGTGCCAGCCACAATAGGTTACAGGGCCCAGATACGCAGTATTTT; D: -; J: TRBJ2-3; size: once; V: TRBV4-2
CDR3: CASVQTGTGGFEQYF; DNA: TGTGCTAGTGTCCAAACCGGGACAGGGGGCTTCGAGCAGTACTTC; D: TRBD1; J: TRBJ2-7; size: -; V: TRBV12-5
CDR3: CASSSSGTGGTDTQYF; DNA: TGTGCCAGCTCATCGTCCGGGACAGGGGGTACAGATACGCAGTATTTT; D: TRBD1; J: TRBJ2-3; size: -; V: TRBV18
CDR3: CASSPGLSYNSPLHF; DNA: TGTGCCAGCAGCCCGGGACTGTCTTATAATTCACCCCTCCACTTT; D: -; J: TRBJ1-6; size: -; V: TRBV6-2/TRBV6-3
CDR3: CASSRGRANEQFF; DNA: TGTGCCAGCAGCAGGGGGCGCGCGAATGAGCAGTTCTTC; D: TRBD1; J: TRBJ2-1; size: -; V: TRBV25-1
CDR3: CASRRQGLTDTQYF; DNA: TGTGCCAGCAGGAGACAGGGACTCACAGATACGCAGTATTTT; D: -; J: TRBJ2-3; size: -; V: TRBV2
CDR3: CASSSFDRLDQPQHF; DNA: TGTGCCAGCAGCTCCTTTGACAGATTAGATCAGCCCCAGCATTTT; D: -; J: TRBJ1-5; size: -; V: TRBV5-6
CDR3: CASSATSGGADTQYF; DNA: TGTGCCAGCAGCGCGACTAGCGGGGGGGCTGATACGCAGTATTTT; D: TRBD2; J: TRBJ2-3; size: -; V: TRBV13
CDR3: CASRGLAQETQYF; DNA: TGTGCCAGCAGGGGACTAGCACAAGAGACCCAGTACTTC; D: TRBD2; J: TRBJ2-5; size: -; V: TRBV7-9
CDR3: CASSIVPGATEAFF; DNA: TGTGCCAGTAGTATAGTCCCGGGTGCCACTGAAGCTTTCTTT; D: -; J: TRBJ1-1; size: -; V: TRBV19
CDR3: CASSGGTGQNEKLFF; DNA: TGCGCCAGCAGCGGGGGGACAGGGCAAAATGAAAAACTGTTTTTT; D: TRBD1; J: TRBJ1-4; size: -; V: TRBV10-2
CDR3: CASSRRTGINEQYF; DNA: TGTGCCAGCAGCCGAAGGACAGGGATCAACGAGCAGTACTTC; D: TRBD1; J: TRBJ2-7; size: -; V: TRBV16
CDR3: CASSYSASGGYGNTIYF; DNA: TGTGCCAGCAGCTACTCCGCATCAGGGGGATATGGAAACACCATATATTTT; D: TRBD1; J: TRBJ1-3; size: -; V: TRBV5-6
CDR3: CASSYSASGQGEAFF; DNA: TGCGCCAGCAGCTACTCCGCTTCAGGACAAGGTGAAGCTTTCTTT; D: -; J: TRBJ1-1; size: -; V: TRBV5-1
CDR3: CASSLRQGPGGEQFF; DNA: TGTGCCAGCAGCTTAAGACAGGGCCCTGGCGGTGAGCAGTTCTTC; D: TRBD1; J: TRBJ2-1; size: -; V: TRBV7-2
CDR3: CASSLLNTANTEAFF; DNA: TGTGCCAGCAGTTTATTGAACACAGCGAACACTGAAGCTTTCTTT; D: -; J: TRBJ1-1; size: -; V: TRBV27
CDR3: CASSPPGMGRRTGGLYF; DNA: TGTGCCAGCTCACCACCAGGGATGGGTAGGAGGACAGGGGGCCTGTACTTC; D: TRBD1; J: TRBJ2-7; size: -; V: TRBV18
CDR3: CASSHGGPSYEQYF; DNA: TGTGCCAGCAGTCACGGGGGGCCCTCCTACGAGCAGTACTTC; D: -; J: TRBJ2-7; size: -; V: TRBV27
CDR3: CASSVRGPGNTIYF; DNA: TGTGCCAGCAGCGTCCGGGGTCCTGGAAACACCATATATTTT; D: -; J: TRBJ1-3; size: -; V: TRBV6-5
CDR3: CASSPKGKSSGANVLTF; DNA: TGTGCCAGCTCACCAAAGGGGAAGAGCTCTGGGGCCAACGTCCTGACTTTC; D: -; J: TRBJ2-6; size: -; V: TRBV18
CDR3: CASSPLGGYPYNEQFF; DNA: TGTGCCAGTAGCCCACTAGGGGGTTACCCCTACAATGAGCAGTTCTTC; D: -; J: TRBJ2-1; size: -; V: TRBV19
CDR3: CASKGRGSNYGYTF; DNA: TGTGCCAGCAAGGGGCGGGGGTCGAACTATGGCTACACCTTC; D: -; J: TRBJ1-2; size: once; V: TRBV5-4
CDR3: CASSPPAAGSDTEAFF; DNA: TGTGCCAGCAGCCCACCCGCTGCAGGGTCGGACACTGAAGCTTTCTTT; D: -; J: TRBJ1-1; size: many; V: TRBV11-2
CDR3: CASSLDIVALQGYGYTF; DNA: TGCGCCAGCAGCTTGGATATAGTGGCGCTCCAGGGCTATGGCTACACCTTC; D: -; J: TRBJ1-2; size: -; V: TRBV5-1
CDR3: CAWNEGGTDTQYF; DNA: TGTGCCTGGAACGAGGGAGGCACAGATACGCAGTATTTT; D: -; J: TRBJ2-3; size: -; V: TRBV30
CDR3: CASGGGAGNQPQHF; DNA: TGTGCCAGCGGTGGGGGGGCGGGCAATCAGCCCCAGCATTTT; D: -; J: TRBJ1-5; size: -; V: TRBV27
CDR3: CASSMDSGGVLREQFF; DNA: TGTGCCAGTAGTATGGATAGCGGGGGGGTATTGAGGGAGCAGTTCTTC; D: TRBD2; J: TRBJ2-1; size: -; V: TRBV19
CDR3: CASSQLAGGTDTQYF; DNA: TGCGCCAGCAGCCAACTAGCGGGGGGCACAGATACGCAGTATTTT; D: TRBD2; J: TRBJ2-3; size: -; V: TRBV4-1
CDR3: CASRTIGGAHEKLFF; DNA: TGTGCCAGCAGAACAATAGGGGGGGCGCATGAAAAACTGTTTTTT; D: -; J: TRBJ1-4; size: -; V: TRBV6-7
CDR3: CATSSRDRLITDTQYF; DNA: TGTGCCACCAGCAGCCGGGACAGACTTATCACAGATACGCAGTATTTT; D: TRBD1; J: TRBJ2-3; size: -; V: TRBV15
CDR3: CASSSTGVGRYTF; DNA: TGTGCCAGCAGTAGTACAGGGGTCGGTCGCTACACCTTC; D: TRBD1; J: TRBJ1-2; size: -; V: TRBV6-5
CDR3: CASRTGYEKLFF; DNA: TGTGCCAGTAGAACAGGGTACGAAAAACTGTTTTTT; D: -; J: TRBJ1-4; size: -; V: TRBV19